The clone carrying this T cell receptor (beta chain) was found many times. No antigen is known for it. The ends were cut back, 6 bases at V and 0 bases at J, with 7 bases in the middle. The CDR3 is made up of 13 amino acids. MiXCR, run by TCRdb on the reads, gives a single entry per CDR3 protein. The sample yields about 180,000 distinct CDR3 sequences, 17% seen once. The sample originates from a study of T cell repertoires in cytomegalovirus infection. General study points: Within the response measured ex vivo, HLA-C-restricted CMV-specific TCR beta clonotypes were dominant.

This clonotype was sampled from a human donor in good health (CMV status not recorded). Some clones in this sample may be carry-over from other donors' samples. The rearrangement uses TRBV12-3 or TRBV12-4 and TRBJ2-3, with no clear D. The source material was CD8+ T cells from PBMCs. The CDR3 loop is CASSEGSTDTQYF. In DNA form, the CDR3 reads TGTGCCAGCAGCGAAGGAAGCACAGATACGCAGTATTTT.